A single sample is the source of the 8 T cell receptor beta chains below, sequenced in a study of T cell responses to AZD1222 COVID-19 vaccine. The assay was immunoSEQ multiplex PCR, and TCRdb's table has in-frame clones only and misses some. The sample records tens of thousands of clones, about nine tenths being singletons. The sequences come from peripheral blood, collected 28 days after the second AZD1222 dose. These receptors came from an adult who received the AZD1222 COVID-19 vaccine.

This rearrangement joins TRBV19 to TRBJ2-2; 9 bases fit TRBD1. V trimming: 7 bases; J trimming: 1 base; junction bases outside the gene matches: 7. CDR1 and CDR2 (germline): LNHDA, SQIVND (reference sequence). The CDR3 covers 16 residues. The CDR3 spells CASKPRTGENTGELFF. The CDR3 DNA follows: TGTGCCAGTAAACCTAGGACAGGGGAGAACACCGGGGAGCTGTTTTTT.

There are a few counts of this clone. The CDR3 DNA is TGCGCCAGCAGCTTGGTGGCAACGAACACCGGGGAGCTGTTTTTT. It encodes CASSLVATNTGELFF. The V call is TRBV5-1, the J call TRBJ2-2; D gene uncertain. Germline V gives CDR1 SGHRS, CDR2 YFSETQ. Trimming left V 0 bases short and J 0 bases short, with 6 bases between. This CDR3 is built from 15 residues.

The chain is built from TRBV30 and TRBJ1-2, with D uncertain. The CDR3 length is 12 residues. Trimming removed 2 bases from V and 7 bases from J, with 11 bases in between. Germline CDR1 is GTSNPN and CDR2 is SVGIG (reference sequence). For the CDR3, the DNA is TGTGCCTGGAGTAGCAAAAAGAGTGGCTACACCTTC. This codes for CAWSSKKSGYTF.

The CDR3 DNA sequence: TGTGCCAGCAGCTTAGCATCGCTAGCGGTAATCACAGATACGCAGTATTTT. This translates into CASSLASLAVITDTQYF. This chain links TRBV7-2 with TRBJ2-3, with TRBD2 identical over 7 bases. CDR1 is SGHTA and CDR2 is FQGNSA in the germline V gene. There are 17 residues in the CDR3. The V and J ends lost 0 bases and 2 bases, in that order; junction bases with no gene match: 8.

The genes are TRBV18 and TRBJ2-5; TRBD1 might be the D (5 bases). The CDR3 contains 15 residues. The germline gives CDR1 KGHSH, CDR2 LQKENI. Trimming stripped 3 bases from V and 7 bases from J, with 18 bases between. Written as DNA, the CDR3 is TGTGCCAGCTCACCCCCGACAGAACTCGTCGGGACCCAGTACTTC. This sequence encodes CASSPPTELVGTQYF. The variable domain in full, with the rest retrieved from reference TRBV18 and TRBJ2-5, is NAGVMQNPRHLVRRRGQEARLRCSPMKGHSHVYWYRQLPEEGLKFMVYLQKENIIDESGMPKERFSAEFPKEGPSILRIQQVVRGDSAAYFCASSPPTELVGTQYFGPGTRLLVL.

The rearrangement uses TRBV6-5 and TRBJ2-7; D is perhaps TRBD1 (6 bases). Germline V lookup: CDR1 MNHEY, CDR2 SVGAGI. V was shortened by 8 bases and J by 1 base, with 18 bases between the two germline ends. The CDR3 extends over 15 amino acids. The CDR3 bases are TGTGCCAGCGGTCTGACAGGCCGGGATTCCTACGAGCAGTACTTC. Amino acids: CASGLTGRDSYEQYF.

V usage is TRBV5-6 and J usage is TRBJ1-1, with D hard to call. The CDR3 totals 12 residues. Trimming removed 1 base at V and 7 bases at J, with 8 bases between. Germline-derived CDR1 and CDR2 are SGHDT and YYEEEE. The CDR3 nucleotides read TGTGCCAGCAGCTTGCGCAGTTATGAAGCTTTCTTT. Translating it yields CASSLRSYEAFF.

This rearrangement joins TRBV6-4 to TRBJ1-6, with D maybe TRBD1 (5 bases). V was pared by 6 bases and J by 8 bases, with 20 bases between. This CDR3 contains 16 residues. Germline CDR1 MRHNA, CDR2 SNTAGT. This CDR3 is CASRDTDRDLYSPLHF. In DNA, the CDR3 is TGTGCCAGCAGAGATACTGACCGGGACCTATATTCACCCCTCCACTTT.